This T cell receptor (beta chain) was found in a study of human T cells and chemical hapten exposure. Individual cDNA molecules each carried unique molecular identifiers attached by the library. TCRdb re-called the RACE reads with MiXCR, one entry per CDR3 protein. This table holds about 140,000 distinct CDR3 sequences, roughly 12% found once. Time point in this sample: patch test 2, 6 weeks after DPC sensitization. Treatment in this sample: therapeutic diphenylcyclopropenone sensitization with weekly scalp DPC. In germline, CDR1 is MNHEY, CDR2 SVGEGT. This CDR3 contains 12 residues. V shed 2 bases and J shed 3 bases, with 2 bases lying between them.

The chain recombines TRBV6-2 or TRBV6-3 with TRBJ2-1; the D is unclear. The origin of this receptor is a woman between 50 and 59 years old with alopecia areata. Some clones in this sample may be carry-over from other donors' samples. The sample consisted of whole blood, taken in connection with sensitization to the hapten diphenylcyclopropenone (DPC). The CDR3 bases are TGTGCCAGCAGTTACATCTACAATGAGCAGTTCTTC. Translating gives CASSYIYNEQFF.